Listed below are T cell receptor beta chains from one sample, sequenced in a study of T-cell memory formation after mild COVID-19. TCRdb ran MiXCR on the 5' RACE reads and lists one entry per CDR3 protein. Among about 190,000 distinct CDR3 sequences listed, under 12% were seen once. The material sequenced was PBMCs or a T cell subset sorted from them (not recorded which). Every receptor here comes from a man in his late teens or twenties who had mild COVID-19 (a few samples of this study predate the infection). Cell type and time point are not known. Each CDR3 is given with its conserved first and last residue. D genes are given only for firm matches. A clone size is listed for some rows: how often the clone was seen (once, few, many), or a class if it is expanded.

>TRBV5-5|TRBD2|few|TRBJ2-7
TGTGCCAGCAGCGGCCTAGCGGGTTTCTACGAGCAGTACTTC
CASSGLAGFYEQYF
>TRBV25-1|NA|many|TRBJ2-6
TGTGCCAGCAGTGAATCTGGGGCCAACGTCCTGACTTTC
CASSESGANVLTF
>TRBV6-6|NA|NA|TRBJ2-1
TGTGCCAGCAGTTACTCGGGCAGGGGTAGCTACAATGAGCAGTTCTTC
CASSYSGRGSYNEQFF
>TRBV29-1|NA|few|TRBJ2-3
TGCAGCGTTGACTTTTCCGGGGATACGCAGTATTTT
CSVDFSGDTQYF
>TRBV9|NA|NA|TRBJ1-4
TGTGCCAGCAGCCCCGAGGGGAAAGGCAGGGAGGATGAAAAACTGTTTTTT
CASSPEGKGREDEKLFF
>TRBV5-1|NA|few|TRBJ2-5
TGCGCCAGCACCCTGGCAGGCTCACTTCAAGAGACCCAGTACTTC
CASTLAGSLQETQYF
>TRBV3-1|NA|few|TRBJ2-3
TGTGCCAGCAGCCAACTCTTTACCGGGGCTAGCACAGATACGCAGTATTTT
CASSQLFTGASTDTQYF
>TRBV5-1|NA|few|TRBJ1-6
TGCGCCAGCAGCTTGGCCAGGGCCCGCGATTCACCCCTCCACTTT
CASSLARARDSPLHF
>TRBV5-1|TRBD1|NA|TRBJ2-2
TGCGCCAGCAGCTCTTCCGGGACAGCGAACACCGGGGAGCTGTTTTTT
CASSSSGTANTGELFF
>TRBV2|NA|few|TRBJ2-1
TGTGCCAGCAGGAAAGAAATGACAGTCTACAATGAGCAGTTCTTC
CASRKEMTVYNEQFF
>TRBV7-9|NA|NA|TRBJ1-1
TGTGCCAGCAGCTTTGATGGTAACGGTGAAGCTTTCTTT
CASSFDGNGEAFF
>TRBV4-2|NA|NA|TRBJ2-1
TGTGCCAGCAGCCAAGATAAGCGGTCCTACAATGAGCAGTTCTTC
CASSQDKRSYNEQFF
>TRBV5-1|TRBD2|many|TRBJ2-1
TGCGCCAGCAGCCAGCGGGGGGGCCAGTCCTACAATGAGCAGTTCTTC
CASSQRGGQSYNEQFF
>TRBV7-9|NA|few|TRBJ2-1
TGTGCCAGCAGCTACGCCGGCTGGAAGCAGTTCTTC
CASSYAGWKQFF
>TRBV21-1|NA|NA|TRBJ2-2
TGTGCCAGCAGCAAAGCAGGGGAGGGTAGAGGTGCGAACACCGGGGAGCTGTTTTTT
CASSKAGEGRGANTGELFF
>TRBV4-1|NA|NA|TRBJ2-1
TGCGCCAGCAGTCAGCAGGACTTATTCTCCTACAATGAGCAGTTCTTC
CASSQQDLFSYNEQFF
>TRBV5-1|NA|many|TRBJ2-3
TGCGCCAGCCGGGACGTAAACGAGGATACGCAGTATTTT
CASRDVNEDTQYF
>TRBV10-3|NA|NA|TRBJ2-7
TGTGCCATCAGTGAGCGCCAGGGAACCCCCTACGAGCAGTACTTC
CAISERQGTPYEQYF
>TRBV5-1|NA|few|TRBJ2-1
TGCGCCAGCAGTCGTCGGGACGGTAAAAGAAGCTCCTACAATGAGCAGTTCTTC
CASSRRDGKRSSYNEQFF
>TRBV5-1|NA|many|TRBJ2-7
TGCGCCAGCAGCTTGGGGGACGCCAACTTCTACGAGCAGTACTTC
CASSLGDANFYEQYF
>TRBV20-1|NA|NA|TRBJ1-5
TGCAGTGCTAGGGGACGCTACAATCAGCCCCAGCATTTT
CSARGRYNQPQHF
>TRBV11-2|NA|many|TRBJ2-2
TGTGCCAGCAGCTTATTAGGGGGAGGGACCGGGGAGCTGTTTTTT
CASSLLGGGTGELFF
>TRBV2|NA|few|TRBJ2-1
TGTGCCAGCAGTCCTGGACAGAGTCGAGGGGATGAGCAGTTCTTC
CASSPGQSRGDEQFF
>TRBV12-5|TRBD1|many|TRBJ2-3
TGTGCTAGTGGTCCTAACAGGGGAGGCACAGATACGCAGTATTTT
CASGPNRGGTDTQYF
>TRBV20-1|NA|few|TRBJ1-5
TGCAGTGCTCAAGCCTTTAGCAATCAGCCCCAGCATTTT
CSAQAFSNQPQHF
>TRBV7-3|TRBD1|few|TRBJ2-6
TGTGCCAGCAGCTCGGGACAGGGGGCTGGGGCCAACGTCCTGACTTTC
CASSSGQGAGANVLTF
>TRBV12-3/TRBV12-4|NA|few|TRBJ2-3
TGTGCCAGCAGCTCCGGGTCCCCGGCAGATACGCAGTATTTT
CASSSGSPADTQYF
>TRBV7-9|NA|few|TRBJ1-5
TGTGCCAGCACCAAGGGGCAGGGCAATCAGCCCCAGCATTTT
CASTKGQGNQPQHF
>TRBV10-1|NA|NA|TRBJ2-2
TGCGCCAGCGGGGGTCACACCGGGGAGCTGTTTTTT
CASGGHTGELFF
>TRBV4-1|NA|NA|TRBJ1-6
TGCGCCAGCAGCCAAGTCCCAGGGCTTAGTTCACCCCTCCACTTT
CASSQVPGLSSPLHF
>TRBV5-1|NA|NA|TRBJ1-1
TGCGCCAGCAGTGCCAGTTTGGAGACTGAAGCTTTCTTT
CASSASLETEAFF
>TRBV19|NA|NA|TRBJ2-3
TGTGCCAGTAAAGTAGAGAGCACAGATACGCAGTATTTT
CASKVESTDTQYF